This T cell receptor (beta chain) derives from a study of identical twins. This clonotype was seen a handful of times. No antigen is known for it. Donors were all healthy Caucasians. Germline CDR1 is SNHLY and CDR2 is FYNNEI. This CDR3 is 16 amino acids long. Trimming pared 5 bases from V and 4 bases from J, leaving 15 bases between. Findings and caveats of the study: While abundant cord blood beta clonotypes carried fewer insertions, memory repertoires showed no such pattern. Out-of-frame alpha sequences common to twins exhibited a surplus of low generation probability.

MiXCR, applied by TCRdb to the 5' RACE reads, yields one record per CDR3 protein. The sample contains approximately 410,000 distinct CDR3 sequences, about 18% of which appear only once. The sequenced sample was naive T cells sorted from blood. The gene calls are TRBV2 and TRBJ2-6; D may be TRBD1 (6 bases). This clonotype was sampled from a man in his fifties in good health. CDR3 protein: CASSNYRATGANVLTF. In nucleotides, the CDR3 is TGTGCCAGCAGTAACTACAGGGCTACAGGGGCCAACGTCCTGACTTTC. Variable domain in full (rest from reference TRBV2 and TRBJ2-6): EPEVTQTPSHQVTQMGQEVILRCVPISNHLYFYWYRQILGQKVEFLVSFYNNEISEKSEIFDDQFSVERPDGSNFTLKIRSTKLEDSAMYFCASSNYRATGANVLTFGAGSRLTVL.